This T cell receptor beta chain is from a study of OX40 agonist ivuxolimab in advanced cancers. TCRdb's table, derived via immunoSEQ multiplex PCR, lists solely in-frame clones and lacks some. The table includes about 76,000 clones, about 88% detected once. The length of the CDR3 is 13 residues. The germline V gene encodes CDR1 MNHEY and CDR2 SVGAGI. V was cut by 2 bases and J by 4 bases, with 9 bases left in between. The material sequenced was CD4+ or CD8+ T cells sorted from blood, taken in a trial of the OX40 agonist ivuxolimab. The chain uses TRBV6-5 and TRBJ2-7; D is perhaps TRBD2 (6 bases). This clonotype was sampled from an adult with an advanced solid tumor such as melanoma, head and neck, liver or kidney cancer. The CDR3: CASSYAGWYEQYF. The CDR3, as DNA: TGTGCCAGCAGTTACGCGGGATGGTACGAGCAGTACTTC.